The source of this TCR beta chain is a study of T cells in localized non-small cell lung cancer. The method was immunoSEQ multiplex PCR; TCRdb's version includes in-frame clones alone and lacks a portion of them. The sample shows over 5,500 clones, approximately 40% of them seen only once. V lost 5 bases to trimming and J lost 0 bases, with 14 bases between them. The CDR3 is 14 amino acids. CDR1 is SQVTM and CDR2 is ANQGSEA in the germline V gene. To note about this clone: No antigen is known for it.

General study findings and limits: The study detected a median around 57 of the top 100 tumor clones in adjacent lung. Adjacent uninvolved lung tissue had the highest T cell clonality, exceeding tumor. As only one tumor region underwent sequencing, heterogeneity remains possible.

The source is a woman aged 40 to 75 with stage II squamous cell lung carcinoma. The gene calls are TRBV29-1 and TRBJ2-7; weak D call: TRBD2 (5 bases). The starting material was lung tumor tissue, obtained before any cancer treatment. The CDR3 sequence: CSVRASSGSYEQYF. The CDR3 coding sequence is TGCAGCGTTAGGGCCTCGAGCGGCTCCTACGAGCAGTACTTC.